Listed below are T cell receptor beta chains from one sample, sequenced in a study of glioma-infiltrating T cells after dendritic cell vaccination. The assay was immunoSEQ multiplex PCR, and TCRdb's table has in-frame clones only and misses some. The sample has around 37,000 clones, around 80% seen once. Sequencing used blood, obtained before dendritic cell vaccination. The receptors here all came from a human donor with glioblastoma. The CDR3 runs from the conserved cysteine through the conserved F or W. Fields, in order: V gene, clone size, D gene, CDR3 protein. The D gene is left open where the match is weak. Part of the rows lack a size; the others show once, few, many or a class for expanded clones.

V: TRBV5-1; size: once; D: TRBD1; CDR3: CASSGYPGQRRDGNTIYF
V: TRBV7-6; size: -; D: -; CDR3: CASSLGSGPRYEQYF
V: TRBV6-5; size: -; D: -; CDR3: CASRLGQYNEQFF
V: TRBV9; size: -; D: -; CDR3: CASSYAEEQFF
V: TRBV5-1; size: -; D: TRBD2; CDR3: CASSLGNGGATDTQYF
V: TRBV11-3; size: -; D: TRBD1; CDR3: CASSLGDSSQETQYF
V: TRBV7-7; size: -; D: -; CDR3: CASSRLTVGRGLRETQYF
V: TRBV6-5; size: -; D: -; CDR3: CASSPGGNEKLFF
V: TRBV4-1; size: once; D: TRBD1; CDR3: CASRESGQGYNEQFF
V: TRBV15; size: few; D: TRBD2; CDR3: CATSSQRLLGEGEQYF
V: TRBV6-1; size: -; D: -; CDR3: CASSDGLARYGYTF
V: TRBV11-1; size: few; D: TRBD2; CDR3: CASSRTSGGQETQYF
V: TRBV9; size: -; D: TRBD2; CDR3: CASSGSLAGGPTDTQYF
V: TRBV14; size: -; D: TRBD1; CDR3: CASSLQGLDTQYF
V: TRBV4-3; size: once; D: -; CDR3: CASSQSPEGNTEAFF
V: TRBV11-2; size: few; D: -; CDR3: CASREVRGGAIGELFF
V: TRBV7-9; size: -; D: -; CDR3: CASSLWPGGFQETQYF
V: TRBV5-1; size: few; D: TRBD1; CDR3: CASSSTGGNSPLHF
V: TRBV29-1; size: -; D: -; CDR3: CSVESGTEAFF
V: TRBV7-9; size: -; D: TRBD2; CDR3: CASSLVRQWRGFGTGELFF
V: TRBV11-2; size: -; D: -; CDR3: CASSFRVWDSRTDTQYF
V: TRBV7-3; size: -; D: TRBD2; CDR3: CASSSTSGGAGEQFF